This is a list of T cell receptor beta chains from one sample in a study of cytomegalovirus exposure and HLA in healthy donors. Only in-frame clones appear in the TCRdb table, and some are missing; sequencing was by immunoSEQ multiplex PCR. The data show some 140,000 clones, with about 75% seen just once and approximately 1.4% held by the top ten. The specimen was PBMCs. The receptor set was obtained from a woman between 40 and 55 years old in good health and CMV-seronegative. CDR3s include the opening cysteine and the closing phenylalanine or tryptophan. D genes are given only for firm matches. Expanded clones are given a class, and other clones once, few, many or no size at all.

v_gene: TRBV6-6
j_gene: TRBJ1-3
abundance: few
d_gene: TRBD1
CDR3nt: TGTGCCAGCAGTTACGGCGACAGGGGAAATAGAAACACCATATATTTT
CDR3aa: CASSYGDRGNRNTIYF

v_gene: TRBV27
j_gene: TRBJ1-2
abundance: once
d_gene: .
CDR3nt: TGTGCCAGCAGTCCCGTTCGGGGGAAGGGTTGGGGCTACACCTTC
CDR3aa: CASSPVRGKGWGYTF

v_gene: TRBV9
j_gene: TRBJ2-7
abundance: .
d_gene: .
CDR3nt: TGTGCCAGCAGCCATGGACAGCGAATTACCTACGAGCAGTACTTC
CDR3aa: CASSHGQRITYEQYF

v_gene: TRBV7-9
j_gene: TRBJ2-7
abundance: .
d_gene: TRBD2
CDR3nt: TGTGCCAGCAGCCCACCCAGCGGGGGGTACGAGCAGTACTTC
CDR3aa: CASSPPSGGYEQYF

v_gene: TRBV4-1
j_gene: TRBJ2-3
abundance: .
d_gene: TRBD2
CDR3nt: TGCGCCAGCAGCCAAGTTGGAGGGCGGGGGGTCACAGATACGCAGTATTTT
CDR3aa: CASSQVGGRGVTDTQYF

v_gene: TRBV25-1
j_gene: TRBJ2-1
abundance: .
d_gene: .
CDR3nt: TGTGCCAGCAGTGTACCGGGAAAGGATGAGCAGTTCTTC
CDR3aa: CASSVPGKDEQFF

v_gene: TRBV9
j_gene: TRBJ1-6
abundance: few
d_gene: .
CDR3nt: TGTGCCAGCAGCATGAGCTCCTATAATTCACCCCTCCACTTT
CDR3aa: CASSMSSYNSPLHF

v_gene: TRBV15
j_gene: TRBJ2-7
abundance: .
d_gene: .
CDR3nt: TGTGCCACCAGCAGAGATGGCCAGGGAAAATCCTACGAGCAGTACTTC
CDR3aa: CATSRDGQGKSYEQYF

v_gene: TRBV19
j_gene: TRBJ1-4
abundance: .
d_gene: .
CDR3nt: TGTGCCAGTAGTGTTCCGAGGGCGGCTAATGAAAAACTGTTTTTT
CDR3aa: CASSVPRAANEKLFF

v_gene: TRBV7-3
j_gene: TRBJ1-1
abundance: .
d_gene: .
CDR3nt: TGTGCCAGCAGCTTAAGTGAGTTAGGTCCTGACACTTTCTTT
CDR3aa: CASSLSELGPDTFF

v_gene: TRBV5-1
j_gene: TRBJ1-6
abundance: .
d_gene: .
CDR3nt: TGCGCCAGCAGCTTGGTGGAGGGCTCCTATAATTCACCCCTCCACTTT
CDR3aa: CASSLVEGSYNSPLHF

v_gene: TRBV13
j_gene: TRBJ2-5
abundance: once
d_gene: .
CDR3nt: TGTGCCAGCAGCTTACCCAGGGAACGAGAGACCCAGTACTTC
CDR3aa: CASSLPRERETQYF

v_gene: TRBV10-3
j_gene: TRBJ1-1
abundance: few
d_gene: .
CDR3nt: TGTGCCATCGGGGGTTTTTGGGGGGGGGTAGGGAACACTGAAGCTTTCTTT
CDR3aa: CAIGGFWGGVGNTEAFF

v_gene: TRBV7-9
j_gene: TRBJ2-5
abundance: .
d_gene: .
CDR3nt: TGTGCCAGCAGCACTCCCCGTCAGGGACTGTACCAAGAGACCCAGTACTTC
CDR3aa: CASSTPRQGLYQETQYF

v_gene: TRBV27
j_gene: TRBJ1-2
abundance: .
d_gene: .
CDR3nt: TGTGCCAGCAAAGCAACCTCCCCAGGGGCGCGGAACTATGGCTACACCTTC
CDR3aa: CASKATSPGARNYGYTF

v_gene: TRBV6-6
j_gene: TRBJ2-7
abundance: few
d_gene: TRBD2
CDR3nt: TGTGCCAGCGGCGGGAGGGGGCAAGGAGGCCAGTACTTC
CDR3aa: CASGGRGQGGQYF

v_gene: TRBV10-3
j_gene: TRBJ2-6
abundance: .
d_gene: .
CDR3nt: TGTGCCACGAGACGGGGGAAAAACTCTGGGGCCAACGTCCTGACTTTC
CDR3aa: CATRRGKNSGANVLTF

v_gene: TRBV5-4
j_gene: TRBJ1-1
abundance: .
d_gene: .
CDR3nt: TGTGCCAGCAGCTTGGCCGGAGGGTCGAACACTGAAGCTTTCTTT
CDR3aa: CASSLAGGSNTEAFF

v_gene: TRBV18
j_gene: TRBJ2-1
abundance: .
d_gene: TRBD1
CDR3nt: TGTGCCAGCTCACCACCGGGACAGGGAATGAATGAGCAGTTCTTC
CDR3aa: CASSPPGQGMNEQFF

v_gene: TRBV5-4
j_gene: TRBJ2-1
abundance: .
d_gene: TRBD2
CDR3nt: TGTGCCAGCAGCCGCGGACTAGCGGAGTACAATGAGCAGTTCTTC
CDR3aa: CASSRGLAEYNEQFF

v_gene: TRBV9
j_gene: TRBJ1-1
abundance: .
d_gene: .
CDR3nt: TGTGCCAGCAGCGTAGAATCGTACAGACCGAACACTGAAGCTTTCTTT
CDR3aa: CASSVESYRPNTEAFF

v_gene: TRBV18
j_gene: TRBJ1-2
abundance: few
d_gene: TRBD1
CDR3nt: TGTGCCAGCTCACAATCGGGCAGGGGGCTGGATGGCTACACCTTC
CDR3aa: CASSQSGRGLDGYTF

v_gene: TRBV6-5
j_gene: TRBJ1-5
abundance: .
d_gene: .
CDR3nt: TGTGCCAGCAGTTACGGGGGGGATAGCAATCAGCCCCAGCATTTT
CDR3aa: CASSYGGDSNQPQHF

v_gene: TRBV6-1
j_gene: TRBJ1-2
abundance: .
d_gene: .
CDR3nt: TGTGCCAGCAGTGAAGGCAGGTACCGTGGCTACACCTTC
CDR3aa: CASSEGRYRGYTF

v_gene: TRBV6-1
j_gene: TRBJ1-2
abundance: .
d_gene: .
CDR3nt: TGTGCCAGCAGTGAAGCGCCCGACTCTCCCCATGGCTACACCTTC
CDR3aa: CASSEAPDSPHGYTF

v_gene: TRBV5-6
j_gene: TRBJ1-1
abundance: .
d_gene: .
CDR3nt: TGTGCCAGCAGCCCGAGGGCCGGGGGGGAAATTTACCCTGAAGCTTTCTTT
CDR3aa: CASSPRAGGEIYPEAFF

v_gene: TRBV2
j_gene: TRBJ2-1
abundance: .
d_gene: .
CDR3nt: TGTGCCAGCATGAGAAGGGGTAGCTCCTACAATGAGCAGTTCTTC
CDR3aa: CASMRRGSSYNEQFF

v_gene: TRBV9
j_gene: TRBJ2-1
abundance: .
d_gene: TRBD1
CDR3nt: TGTGCCAGCAGCGTAGTCCCAGGGGGCTACAATGAGCAGTTCTTC
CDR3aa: CASSVVPGGYNEQFF

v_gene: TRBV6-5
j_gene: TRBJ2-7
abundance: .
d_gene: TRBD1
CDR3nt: TGTGCCAGCAGTTCCGGGACAGGGAAGATCGAGCAGTACTTC
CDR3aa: CASSSGTGKIEQYF

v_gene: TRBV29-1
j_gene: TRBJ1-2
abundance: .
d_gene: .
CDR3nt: TGCAGCGCTGACGAGGGGGGGACCAGGGGCTACACCTTC
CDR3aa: CSADEGGTRGYTF

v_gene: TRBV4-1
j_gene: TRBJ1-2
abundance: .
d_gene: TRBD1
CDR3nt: TGCGCCAGCAGCCCGGGAGATCGACAGGGCTTCTATGGCTACACCTTC
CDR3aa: CASSPGDRQGFYGYTF

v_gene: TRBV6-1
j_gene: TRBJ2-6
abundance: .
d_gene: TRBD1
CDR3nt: TGTGCCAGCAGTGAAGCGCTGAGGACAGGGAGCGGGGCCAACGTCCTGACTTTC
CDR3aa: CASSEALRTGSGANVLTF

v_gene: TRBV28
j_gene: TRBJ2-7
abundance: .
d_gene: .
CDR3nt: TGTGCCAGCCTTAACGAGGAGGGGAGCTCCTACGAGCAGTACTTC
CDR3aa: CASLNEEGSSYEQYF

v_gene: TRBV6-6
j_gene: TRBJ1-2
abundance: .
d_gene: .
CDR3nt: TGTGCCAGCACCAACTTGGACTATGGCTACACCTTC
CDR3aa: CASTNLDYGYTF

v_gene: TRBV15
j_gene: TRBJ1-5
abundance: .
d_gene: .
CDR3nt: TGTGCCACCAGCAGAGATGGGGGGGTAAATCAGCCCCAGCATTTT
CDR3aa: CATSRDGGVNQPQHF

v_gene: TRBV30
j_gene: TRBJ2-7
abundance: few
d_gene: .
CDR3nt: TGTGCCTGGGACCCTGGGTGGGGGGAAAGGTACGAGCAGTACTTC
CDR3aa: CAWDPGWGERYEQYF

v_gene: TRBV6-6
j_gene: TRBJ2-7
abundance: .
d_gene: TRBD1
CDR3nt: TGTGCCAGCAAGACAGGGGGGGAATACGAGCAGTACTTC
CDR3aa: CASKTGGEYEQYF

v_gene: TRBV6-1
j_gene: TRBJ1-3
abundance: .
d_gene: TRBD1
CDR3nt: TGTGCCAGCAGTGAAGGGGACAGCGGAAACACCATATATTTT
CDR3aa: CASSEGDSGNTIYF

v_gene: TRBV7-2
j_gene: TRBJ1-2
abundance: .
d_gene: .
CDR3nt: TGTGCCAGCAGCTTAGGGCGTCAGGCCTATGGCTACACCTTC
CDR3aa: CASSLGRQAYGYTF

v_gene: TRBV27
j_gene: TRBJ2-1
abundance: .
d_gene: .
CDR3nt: TGTGCCAGCAGTTGGGGCTATCGCAATGAGCAGTTCTTC
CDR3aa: CASSWGYRNEQFF

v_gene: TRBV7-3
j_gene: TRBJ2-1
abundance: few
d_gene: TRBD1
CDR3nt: TGTGCCAGCAGCTTAAGGGGGACAGGTGATTACAATGAGCAGTTCTTC
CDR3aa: CASSLRGTGDYNEQFF

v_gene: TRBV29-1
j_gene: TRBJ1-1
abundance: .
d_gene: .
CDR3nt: TGCAGCGTTGAAAGAGGGGGTGGGGAAGCTTTCTTT
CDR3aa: CSVERGGGEAFF

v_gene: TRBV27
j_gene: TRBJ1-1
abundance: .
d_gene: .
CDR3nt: TGTGCCAGCAGTTTACGCGGGGCCGGCTTTGAAGCTTTCTTT
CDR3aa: CASSLRGAGFEAFF

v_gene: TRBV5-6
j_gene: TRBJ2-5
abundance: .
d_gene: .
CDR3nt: TGTGCCAGCAGCTTCTGGGGGCTACACCAAGAGACCCAGTACTTC
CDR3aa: CASSFWGLHQETQYF

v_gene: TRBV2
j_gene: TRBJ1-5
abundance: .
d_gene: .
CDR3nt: TGTGCCAGCAACCTGGAGAAATACAAGCCCCAGCATTTT
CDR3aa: CASNLEKYKPQHF

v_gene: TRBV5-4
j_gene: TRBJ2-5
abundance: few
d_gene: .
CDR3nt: TGTGCCAGCAGCTTGGCTGAGACCCAGTACTTC
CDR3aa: CASSLAETQYF

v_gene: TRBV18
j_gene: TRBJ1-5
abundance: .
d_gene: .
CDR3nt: TGTGCCAGCTCACCCCGAGGAGTTAGCAATCAGCCCCAGCATTTT
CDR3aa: CASSPRGVSNQPQHF

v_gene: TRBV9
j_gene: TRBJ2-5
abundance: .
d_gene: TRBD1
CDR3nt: TGTGCCAGCAGCGTTGGGACAGCGTCCCAAGAGACCCAGTACTTC
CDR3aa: CASSVGTASQETQYF

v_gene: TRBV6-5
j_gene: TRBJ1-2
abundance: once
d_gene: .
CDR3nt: TGTGCCAGCAGCCTTCAACAGGGCCTAGTGACCTTC
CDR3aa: CASSLQQGLVTF

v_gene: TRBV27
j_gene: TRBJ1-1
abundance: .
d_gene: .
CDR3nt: TGTGCCAGCAGTTTATCGATGGATACAGGGTGGATTGGAGAAGCTTTCTTT
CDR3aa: CASSLSMDTGWIGEAFF

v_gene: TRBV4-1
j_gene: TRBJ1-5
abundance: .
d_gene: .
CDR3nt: TGCGCCAGCAGCCAGCTGGGAGGGCTCCGGCAGCCCCAGCATTTT
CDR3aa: CASSQLGGLRQPQHF

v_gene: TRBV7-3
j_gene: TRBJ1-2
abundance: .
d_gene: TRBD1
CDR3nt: TGTGCCAGCAGCCCCGGGACAGGGAATAGCTATGGCTACACCTTC
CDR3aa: CASSPGTGNSYGYTF

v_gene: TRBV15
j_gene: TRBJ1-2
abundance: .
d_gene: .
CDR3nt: TGTGCCACCAGCAGCGCCGGGACAACACTTAACTATGGCTACACCTTC
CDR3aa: CATSSAGTTLNYGYTF

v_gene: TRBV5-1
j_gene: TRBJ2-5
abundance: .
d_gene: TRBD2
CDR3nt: TGCGCCAGCAGCCCCTTTGCGGGGGGAGTAGAGACCCAGTACTTC
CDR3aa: CASSPFAGGVETQYF

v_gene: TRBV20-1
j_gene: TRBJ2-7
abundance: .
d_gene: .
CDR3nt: TGCAGTGCTCTAACAGGCCACGAGCAGTACTTC
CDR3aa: CSALTGHEQYF

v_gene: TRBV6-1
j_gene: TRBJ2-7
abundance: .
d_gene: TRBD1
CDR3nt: TGTGCCAGCTGGACAGGTGTTACCTACGAGCAGTACTTC
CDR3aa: CASWTGVTYEQYF

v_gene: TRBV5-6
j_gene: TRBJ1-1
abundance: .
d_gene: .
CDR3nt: TGTGCCAGCACCAGGACTATGAACACTGAAGCTTTCTTT
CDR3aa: CASTRTMNTEAFF